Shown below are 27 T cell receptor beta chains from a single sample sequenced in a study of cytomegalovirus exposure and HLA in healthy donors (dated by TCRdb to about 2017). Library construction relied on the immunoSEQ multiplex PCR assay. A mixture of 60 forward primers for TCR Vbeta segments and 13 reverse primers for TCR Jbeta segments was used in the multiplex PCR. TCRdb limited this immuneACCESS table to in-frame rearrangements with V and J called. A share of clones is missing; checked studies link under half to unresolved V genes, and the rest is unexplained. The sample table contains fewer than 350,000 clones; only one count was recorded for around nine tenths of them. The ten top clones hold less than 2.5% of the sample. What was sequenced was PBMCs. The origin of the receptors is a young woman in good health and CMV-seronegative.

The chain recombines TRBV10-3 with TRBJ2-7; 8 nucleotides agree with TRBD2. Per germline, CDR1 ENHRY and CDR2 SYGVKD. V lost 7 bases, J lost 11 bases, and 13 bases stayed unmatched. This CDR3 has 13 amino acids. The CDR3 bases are TGTGCCATCAAAGGAGCGGGGGTCAGGGCTAAGTACTTC. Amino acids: CAIKGAGVRAKYF.

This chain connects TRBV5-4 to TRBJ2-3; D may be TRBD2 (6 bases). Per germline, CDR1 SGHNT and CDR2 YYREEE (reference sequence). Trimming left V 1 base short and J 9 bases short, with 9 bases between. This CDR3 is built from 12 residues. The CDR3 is CASSLTEGTQYF. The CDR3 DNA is TGTGCCAGCAGCTTGACGGAGGGGACGCAGTATTTT. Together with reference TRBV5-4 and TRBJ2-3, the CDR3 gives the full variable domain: ETGVTQSPTHLIKTRGQQVTLRCSSQSGHNTVSWYQQALGQGPQFIFQYYREEENGRGNFPPRFSGLQFPNYSSELNVNALELDDSALYLCASSLTEGTQYFGPGTRLTVL.

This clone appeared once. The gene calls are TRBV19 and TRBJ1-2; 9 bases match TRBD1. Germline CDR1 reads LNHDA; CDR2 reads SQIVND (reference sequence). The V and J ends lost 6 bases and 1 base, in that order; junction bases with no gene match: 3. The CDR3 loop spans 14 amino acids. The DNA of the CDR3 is TGTGCCAGTAGAGACAGGGGGGGTAACTATGGCTACACCTTC. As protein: CASRDRGGNYGYTF.

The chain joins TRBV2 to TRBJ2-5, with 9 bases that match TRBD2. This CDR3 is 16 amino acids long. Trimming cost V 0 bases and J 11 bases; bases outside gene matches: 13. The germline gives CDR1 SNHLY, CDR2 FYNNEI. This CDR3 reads CASSEAHRLAGSHQYF. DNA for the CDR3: TGTGCCAGCAGTGAAGCGCATCGGCTAGCGGGGTCTCATCAGTACTTC.

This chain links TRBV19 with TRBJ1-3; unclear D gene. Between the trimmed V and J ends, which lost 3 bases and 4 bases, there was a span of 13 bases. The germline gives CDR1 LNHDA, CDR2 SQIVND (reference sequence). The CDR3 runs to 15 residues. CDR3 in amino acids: CASSIFGRRGNTIYF. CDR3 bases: TGTGCCAGTAGTATCTTCGGCAGGCGAGGAAACACCATATATTTT.

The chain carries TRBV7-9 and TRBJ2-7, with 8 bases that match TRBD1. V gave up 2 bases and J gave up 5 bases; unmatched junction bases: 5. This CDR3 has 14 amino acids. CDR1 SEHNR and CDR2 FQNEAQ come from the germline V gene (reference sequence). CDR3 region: CASSLQGAIHEQYF. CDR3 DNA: TGTGCCAGCAGCTTACAGGGGGCAATCCACGAGCAGTACTTC.

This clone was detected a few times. As DNA, the CDR3 is TGTGCCAGCATGGGCACCGGGACAGGGACCTACGAGCAGTACTTC. The encoded protein is CASMGTGTGTYEQYF. The V gene is TRBV2, the J gene TRBJ2-7, with TRBD1 matching over 9 bases. V lost 7 bases and J lost 2; bases outside the gene matches: 9. Germline CDR1 is SNHLY and CDR2 is FYNNEI. The CDR3 consists of 15 residues. Combining the CDR3 with reference TRBV2 and TRBJ2-7 gives the whole variable domain EPEVTQTPSHQVTQMGQEVILRCVPISNHLYFYWYRQILGQKVEFLVSFYNNEISEKSEIFDDQFSVERPDGSNFTLKIRSTKLEDSAMYFCASMGTGTGTYEQYFGPGTRLTVT.

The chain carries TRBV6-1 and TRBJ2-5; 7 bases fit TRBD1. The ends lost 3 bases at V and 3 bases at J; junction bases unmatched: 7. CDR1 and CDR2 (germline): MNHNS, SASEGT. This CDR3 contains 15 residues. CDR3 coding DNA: TGTGCCAGCAGTGATCCCGGGACAGTTGAAGAGACCCAGTACTTC. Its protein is CASSDPGTVEETQYF.

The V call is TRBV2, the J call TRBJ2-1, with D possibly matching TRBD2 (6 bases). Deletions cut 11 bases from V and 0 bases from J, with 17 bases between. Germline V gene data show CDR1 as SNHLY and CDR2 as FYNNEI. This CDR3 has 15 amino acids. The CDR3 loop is CARRGLITSYNEQFF. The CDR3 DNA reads TGTGCCCGGAGGGGACTTATCACCTCCTACAATGAGCAGTTCTTC.

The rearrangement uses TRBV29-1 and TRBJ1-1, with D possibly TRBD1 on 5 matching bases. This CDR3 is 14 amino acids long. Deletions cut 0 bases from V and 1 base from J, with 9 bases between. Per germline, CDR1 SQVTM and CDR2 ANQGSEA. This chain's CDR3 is CSVEDYGGNTEAFF. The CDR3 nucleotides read TGCAGCGTTGAAGATTACGGGGGGAACACTGAAGCTTTCTTT. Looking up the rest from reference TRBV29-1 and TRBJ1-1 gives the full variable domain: SAVISQKPSRDICQRGTSLTIQCQVDSQVTMMFWYRQQPGQSLTLIATANQGSEATYESGFVIDKFPISRPNLTFSTLTVSNMSPEDSSIYLCSVEDYGGNTEAFFGQGTRLTVV.

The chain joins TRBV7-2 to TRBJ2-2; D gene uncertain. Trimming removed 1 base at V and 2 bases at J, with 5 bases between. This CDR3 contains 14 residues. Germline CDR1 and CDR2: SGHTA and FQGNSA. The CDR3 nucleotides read TGTGCCAGCAGCTTAGACTACAACACCGGGGAGCTGTTTTTT. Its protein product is CASSLDYNTGELFF.

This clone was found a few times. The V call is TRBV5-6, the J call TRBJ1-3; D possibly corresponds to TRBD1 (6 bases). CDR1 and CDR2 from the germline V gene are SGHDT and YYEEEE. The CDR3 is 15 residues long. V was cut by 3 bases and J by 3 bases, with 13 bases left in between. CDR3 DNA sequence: TGTGCCAGCAGCTCATTCGGGACACTTGGAAACACCATATATTTT. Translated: CASSSFGTLGNTIYF.

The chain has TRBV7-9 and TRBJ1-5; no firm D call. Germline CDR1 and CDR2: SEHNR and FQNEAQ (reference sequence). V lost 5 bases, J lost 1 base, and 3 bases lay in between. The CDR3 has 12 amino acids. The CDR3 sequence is CASSQSNQPQHF. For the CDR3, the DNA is TGTGCCAGCAGCCAGAGCAATCAGCCCCAGCATTTT.

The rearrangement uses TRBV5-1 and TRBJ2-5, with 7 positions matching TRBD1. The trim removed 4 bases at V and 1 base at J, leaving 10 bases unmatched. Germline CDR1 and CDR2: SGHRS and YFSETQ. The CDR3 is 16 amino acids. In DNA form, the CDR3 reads TGCGCCAGCAGCCCCCGGACAGGCGGGTCCCAAGAGACCCAGTACTTC. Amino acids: CASSPRTGGSQETQYF.

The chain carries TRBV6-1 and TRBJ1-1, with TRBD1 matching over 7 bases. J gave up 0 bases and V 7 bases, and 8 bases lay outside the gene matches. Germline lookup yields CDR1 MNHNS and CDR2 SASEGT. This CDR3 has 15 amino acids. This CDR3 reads CASTPEQGLNTEAFF. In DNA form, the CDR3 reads TGTGCCAGCACCCCGGAACAGGGGTTGAACACTGAAGCTTTCTTT.

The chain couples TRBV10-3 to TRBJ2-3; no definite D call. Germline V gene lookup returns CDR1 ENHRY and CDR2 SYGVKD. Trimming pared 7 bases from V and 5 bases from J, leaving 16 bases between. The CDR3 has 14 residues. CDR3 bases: TGTGCCATCATGCCCAGCCCCCAGGAAGATACGCAGTATTTT. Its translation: CAIMPSPQEDTQYF.

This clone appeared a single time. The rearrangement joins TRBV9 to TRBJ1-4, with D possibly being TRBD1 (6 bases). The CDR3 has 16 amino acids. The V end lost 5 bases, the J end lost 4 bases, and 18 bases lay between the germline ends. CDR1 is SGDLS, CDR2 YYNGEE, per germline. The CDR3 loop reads CASSEGETDYNEKLFF. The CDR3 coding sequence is TGTGCCAGCAGTGAGGGGGAGACAGACTATAATGAAAAACTGTTTTTT.

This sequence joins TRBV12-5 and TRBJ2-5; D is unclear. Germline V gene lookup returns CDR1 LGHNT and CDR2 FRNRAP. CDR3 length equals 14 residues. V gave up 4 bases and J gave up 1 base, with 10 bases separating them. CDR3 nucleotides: TGTGCTAGTGGTTATTGGGCCGTCCAAGAGACCCAGTACTTC. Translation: CASGYWAVQETQYF. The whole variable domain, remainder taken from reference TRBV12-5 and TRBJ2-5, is DARVTQTPRHKVTEMGQEVTMRCQPILGHNTVFWYRQTMMQGLELLAYFRNRAPLDDSGMPKDRFSAEMPDATLATLKIQPSEPRDSAVYFCASGYWAVQETQYFGPGTRLLVL.

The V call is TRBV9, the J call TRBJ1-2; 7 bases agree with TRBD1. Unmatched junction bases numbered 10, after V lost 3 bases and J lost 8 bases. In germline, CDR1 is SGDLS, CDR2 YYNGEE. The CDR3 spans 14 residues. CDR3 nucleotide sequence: TGTGCCAGCAGCGAGGGGGCAGGGATCGTCGGCTACACCTTC. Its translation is CASSEGAGIVGYTF.

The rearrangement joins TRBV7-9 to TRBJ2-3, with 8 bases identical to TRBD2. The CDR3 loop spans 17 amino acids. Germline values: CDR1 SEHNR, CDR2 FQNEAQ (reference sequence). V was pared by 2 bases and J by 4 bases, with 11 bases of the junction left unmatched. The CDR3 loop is CASSLPPLAGGADTQYF. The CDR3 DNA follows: TGTGCCAGCAGCTTACCCCCCCTAGCGGGTGGGGCAGATACGCAGTATTTT.

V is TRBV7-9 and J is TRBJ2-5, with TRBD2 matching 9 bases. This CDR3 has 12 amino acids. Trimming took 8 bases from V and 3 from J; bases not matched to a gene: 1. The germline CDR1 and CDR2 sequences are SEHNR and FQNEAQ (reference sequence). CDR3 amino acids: CASRTSEETQYF. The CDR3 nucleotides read TGTGCCAGCCGGACTAGCGAAGAGACCCAGTACTTC.

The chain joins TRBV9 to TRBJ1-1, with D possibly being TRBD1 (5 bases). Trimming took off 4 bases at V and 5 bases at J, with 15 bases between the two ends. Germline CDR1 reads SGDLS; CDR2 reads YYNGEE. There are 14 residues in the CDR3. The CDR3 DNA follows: TGTGCCAGCAGCCTTCTGGGGGGGTTGACTGAAGCTTTCTTT. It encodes CASSLLGGLTEAFF.

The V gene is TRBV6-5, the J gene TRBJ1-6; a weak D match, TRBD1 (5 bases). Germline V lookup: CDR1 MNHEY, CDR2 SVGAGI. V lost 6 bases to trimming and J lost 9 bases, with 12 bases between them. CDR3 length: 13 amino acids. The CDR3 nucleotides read TGTGCCAGCAGGGACAAATTTTCTTCACCCCTCCACTTT. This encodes CASRDKFSSPLHF.

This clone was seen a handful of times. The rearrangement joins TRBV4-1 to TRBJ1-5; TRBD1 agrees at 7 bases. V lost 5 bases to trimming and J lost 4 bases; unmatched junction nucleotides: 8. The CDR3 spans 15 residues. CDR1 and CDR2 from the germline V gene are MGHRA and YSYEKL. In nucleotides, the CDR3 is TGCGCCAGCAGCGAAAACAGGGGAGGTAATCAGCCCCAGCATTTT. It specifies CASSENRGGNQPQHF.

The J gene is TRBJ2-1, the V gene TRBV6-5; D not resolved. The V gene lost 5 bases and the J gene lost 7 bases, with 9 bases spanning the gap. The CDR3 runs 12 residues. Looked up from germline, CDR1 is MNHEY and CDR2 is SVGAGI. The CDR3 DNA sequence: TGTGCCAGCAGTCCAAATCGGAATGAGCAGTTCTTC. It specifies CASSPNRNEQFF.

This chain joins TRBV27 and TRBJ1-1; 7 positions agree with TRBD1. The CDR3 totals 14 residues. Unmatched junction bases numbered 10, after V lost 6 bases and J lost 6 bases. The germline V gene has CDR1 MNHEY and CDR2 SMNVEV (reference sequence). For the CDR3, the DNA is TGTGCCAGCAGCCGGGACAGCAAGGTTCCTGAAGCTTTCTTT. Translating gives CASSRDSKVPEAFF.

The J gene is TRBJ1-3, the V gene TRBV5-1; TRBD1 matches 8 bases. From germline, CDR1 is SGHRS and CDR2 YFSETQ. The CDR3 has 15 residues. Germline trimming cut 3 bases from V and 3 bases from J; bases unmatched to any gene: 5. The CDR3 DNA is TGCGCCAGCAGCTCCGACAGGGGTGTTGGAAACACCATATATTTT. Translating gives CASSSDRGVGNTIYF.